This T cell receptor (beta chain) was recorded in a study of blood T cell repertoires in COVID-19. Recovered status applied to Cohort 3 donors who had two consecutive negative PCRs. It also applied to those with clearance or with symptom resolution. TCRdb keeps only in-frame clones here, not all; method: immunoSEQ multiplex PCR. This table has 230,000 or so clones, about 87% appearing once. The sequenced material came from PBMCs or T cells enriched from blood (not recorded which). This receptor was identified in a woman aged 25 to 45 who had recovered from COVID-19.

The chain's CDR3 is CASSKALAGTSKTYEQYF. CDR3 in DNA: TGTGCCAGCAGTAAAGCTCTAGCCGGGACTAGCAAAACCTACGAGCAGTACTTC. The J gene is TRBJ2-7, the V gene TRBV6-2 or TRBV6-3, with 9 bases identical to TRBD2. Germline V gives CDR1 MNHEY, CDR2 SVGEGT. Losses at the gene ends were 5 bases for V and 2 bases for J; bases not matched to a gene: 16. The CDR3 consists of 18 residues.